This section outlines one T cell receptor beta chain sequence together with its context. The sample comes from a study of cytotoxic CD8 clonotypes in ibrutinib-treated CLL. The CDR3 covers 14 residues. Unmatched junction bases numbered 6, after V lost 6 bases and J lost 4 bases. Germline CDR1 and CDR2: MNHEY and SVGAGI. The assay was immunoSEQ multiplex PCR, and TCRdb's table has in-frame clones only and misses some. The sample yields over 110,000 clones, approximately 90% seen once. The source of this sequence is a human donor with chronic lymphocytic leukemia. This specimen consisted of PBMCs, obtained after 12 months of ibrutinib treatment. This chain links TRBV6-5 with TRBJ2-7; TRBD1 matches 10 bases. CDR3 nucleotide sequence: TGTGCCAGCAGATCACCGGGACAGGGGTACGAGCAGTACTTC. This translates into CASRSPGQGYEQYF.